This TCR beta chain derives from a study of CD8+ T cells in alopecia areata. Following extraction, RNA underwent reverse transcription to cDNA, which served as the sequencing template. Produced via immunoSEQ multiplex PCR; TCRdb's table is partial and in-frame only. Here the sample spans more than 95,000 clones, about 51% being singletons. The sample consisted of NKG2D-low CD8+ T cells sorted from blood. The sequence was collected from a human donor with alopecia areata.

CDR3 sequence (DNA): TGCAGCGTTCCCGGCGGACAGCTTCAAGAGACCCAGTACTTC. It yields the protein CSVPGGQLQETQYF. The rearrangement links TRBV29-1 to TRBJ2-5; D is perhaps TRBD1 (6 bases). V was shortened by 5 bases and J by 2 bases, with 15 bases between the two germline ends. The V gene's germline CDR1 is SQVTM and CDR2 ANQGSEA. This CDR3 has 14 residues.